This T cell receptor (beta chain) was sequenced during a study of blood T cells in healthy people across ages. Overall study results and limits: A roughly linear age-dependent decrease characterized TCR beta diversity per million T cells.

A second PCR of about 6 to 12 cycles used a sample-barcoded 5' primer and a J-beta primer mix. Via MiXCR, TCRdb re-called the 5' RACE reads, giving one row per CDR3 protein. The repertoire has roughly 650,000 distinct CDR3 sequences, approximately 29% of them found once; the top ten carry about 16%. As concerns this clonotype: Its antigen is as yet unknown. This may stem from a read error, because a much larger clone lies one nucleotide away. This likely comes from a read error, as the CDR3 has no conserved phenylalanine or tryptophan at its end.

The germline V gene has CDR1 DFQATT and CDR2 SNEGSKA (reference sequence). The V end was cut by 6 bases, the J end by 8 bases, with 14 bases between. The CDR3 runs 13 residues. Donors were systemically healthy Caucasian individuals from Russia aged about 6 to 100 years. No fewer than 5.5 micrograms of total RNA were isolated from every sample. This clonotype originated in a woman aged 80 or over in good health. The sample consisted of blood. This sequence joins TRBV20-1 and TRBJ1-6; D is undetermined. The CDR3 sequence is CSASGQLYSPLHC. CDR3 bases: TGCAGTGCGAGCGGTCAGCTATATTCACCCCTCCACTGT.